This T cell receptor beta chain was captured in a study of CD8 T cells in Susac syndrome. Study as a whole: When blood was drawn, patients with Susac syndrome were on intravenous immunoglobulin alone, on corticosteroids, or therapy-naive.

Study-level results: CD4+ repertoires of Susac syndrome patients lacked detectable clonal expansion. The study conceded that its TCR sequencing and HLA analysis involved relatively few individuals.

Of note for this clonotype: The antigen is undetermined.

The germline CDR1 and CDR2 sequences are SQVTM and ANQGSEA. The CDR3 contains 15 residues. Trimming shortened V by 4 bases and J by 0 bases, and 12 bases separated the two germline ends. It was with random hexamers that about 0.45 to 1 ug RNA was reverse transcribed. The immunoSEQ assay covered 54 Vbeta and 13 Jbeta segments for CDR3. TCRdb redid the calling of the immunoSEQ multiplex PCR reads with MiXCR, one entry per CDR3 protein. This table holds 140,000 or so distinct CDR3 sequences, around 95% found once. The origin of this receptor is a human donor with Susac syndrome. The genes are TRBV29-1 and TRBJ1-4; D is ambiguous. The material sequenced was CD4+ T cells from PBMCs. The CDR3 sequence: CSVGVGSATNEKLFF. CDR3 nucleotides: TGCAGCGTTGGGGTGGGGAGTGCAACTAATGAAAAACTGTTTTTT.